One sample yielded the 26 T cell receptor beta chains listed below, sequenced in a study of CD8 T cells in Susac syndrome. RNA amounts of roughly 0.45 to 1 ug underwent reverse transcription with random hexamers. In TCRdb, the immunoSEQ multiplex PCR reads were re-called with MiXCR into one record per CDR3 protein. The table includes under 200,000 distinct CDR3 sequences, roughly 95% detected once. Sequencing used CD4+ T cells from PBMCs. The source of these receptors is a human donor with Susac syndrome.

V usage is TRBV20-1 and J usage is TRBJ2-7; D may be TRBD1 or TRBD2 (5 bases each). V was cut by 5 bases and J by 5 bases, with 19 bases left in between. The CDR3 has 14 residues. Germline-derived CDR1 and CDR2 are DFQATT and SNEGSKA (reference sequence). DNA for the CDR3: TGCAGTGCTGGGACCGGAATAGCTCCTAACGAGCAGTACTTC. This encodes CSAGTGIAPNEQYF.

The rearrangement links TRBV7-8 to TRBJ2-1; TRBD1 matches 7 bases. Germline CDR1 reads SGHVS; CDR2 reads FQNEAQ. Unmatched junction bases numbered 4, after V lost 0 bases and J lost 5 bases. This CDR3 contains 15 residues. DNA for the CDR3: TGTGCCAGCAGCTTAGCAGGGGGCGCCAACAATGAGCAGTTCTTC. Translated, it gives CASSLAGGANNEQFF.

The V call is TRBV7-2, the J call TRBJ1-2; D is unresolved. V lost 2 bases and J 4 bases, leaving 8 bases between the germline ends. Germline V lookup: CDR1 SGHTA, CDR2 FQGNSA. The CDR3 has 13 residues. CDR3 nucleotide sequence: TGTGCCAGCAGCTTAAGTCTGCTCTATGGCTACACCTTC. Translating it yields CASSLSLLYGYTF.

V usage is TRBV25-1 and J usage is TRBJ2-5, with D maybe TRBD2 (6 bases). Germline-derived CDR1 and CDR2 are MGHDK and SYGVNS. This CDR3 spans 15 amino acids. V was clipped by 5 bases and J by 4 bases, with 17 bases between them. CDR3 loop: CASSNPGGAGETQYF. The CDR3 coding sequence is TGTGCCAGCAGTAATCCCGGGGGAGCTGGAGAGACCCAGTACTTC.

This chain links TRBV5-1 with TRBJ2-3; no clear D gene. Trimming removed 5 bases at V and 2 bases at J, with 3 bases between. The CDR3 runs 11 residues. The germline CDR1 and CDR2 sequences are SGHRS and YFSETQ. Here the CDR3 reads CASRDTDTQYF. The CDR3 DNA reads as TGCGCCAGCAGGGACACAGATACGCAGTATTTT.

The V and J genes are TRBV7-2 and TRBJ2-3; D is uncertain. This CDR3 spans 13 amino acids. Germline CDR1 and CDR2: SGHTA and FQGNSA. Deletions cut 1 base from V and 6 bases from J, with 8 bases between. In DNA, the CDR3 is TGTGCCAGCAGCTTAGGGGGAAGGGATACGCAGTATTTT. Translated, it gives CASSLGGRDTQYF.

The CDR3: CSARDPKGAKNTEAFF. CDR3 DNA sequence: TGCAGTGCTAGAGATCCGAAGGGGGCTAAGAACACTGAAGCTTTCTTT. V gene TRBV20-1 combines with J gene TRBJ1-1; 7 positions match TRBD1. The trim removed 0 bases at V and 1 base at J, leaving 8 bases unmatched. Germline CDR1 and CDR2: DFQATT and SNEGSKA (reference sequence). CDR3 size: 16 residues.

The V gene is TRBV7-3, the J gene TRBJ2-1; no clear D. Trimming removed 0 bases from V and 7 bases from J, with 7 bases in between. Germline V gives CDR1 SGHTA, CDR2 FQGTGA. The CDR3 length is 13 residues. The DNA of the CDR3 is TGTGCCAGCAGCTTAACGTTAAGTAATGAGCAGTTCTTC. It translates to CASSLTLSNEQFF. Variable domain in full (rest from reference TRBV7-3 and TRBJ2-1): GAGVSQTPSNKVTEKGKYVELRCDPISGHTALYWYRQSLGQGPEFLIYFQGTGAADDSGLPNDRFFAVRPEGSVSTLKIQRTERGDSAVYLCASSLTLSNEQFFGPGTRLTVL.

The CDR3 loop reads CASSATVGIGELFF. Written as DNA, the CDR3 is TGTGCCAGCAGCGCCACAGTGGGGATTGGGGAGCTGTTTTTT. The rearrangement joins TRBV9 to TRBJ2-2; D gene ambiguous. This CDR3 has 14 amino acids. V was shortened by 3 bases and J by 8 bases, with 14 bases between the two germline ends. Germline CDR1 SGDLS, CDR2 YYNGEE.

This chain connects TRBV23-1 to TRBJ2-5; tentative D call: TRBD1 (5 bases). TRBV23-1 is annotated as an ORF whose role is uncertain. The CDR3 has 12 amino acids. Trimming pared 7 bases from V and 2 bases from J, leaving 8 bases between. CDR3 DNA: TGCGCCAGCACCGACAGTCAAGAGACCCAGTACTTC. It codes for CASTDSQETQYF.

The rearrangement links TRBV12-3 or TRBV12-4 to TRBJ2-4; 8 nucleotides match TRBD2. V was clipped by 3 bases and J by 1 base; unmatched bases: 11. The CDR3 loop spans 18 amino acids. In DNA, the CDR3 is TGTGCCAGCAGTTTCGAGACCGGGACTAGTCTGGCCAAAAACATTCAGTACTTC. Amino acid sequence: CASSFETGTSLAKNIQYF.

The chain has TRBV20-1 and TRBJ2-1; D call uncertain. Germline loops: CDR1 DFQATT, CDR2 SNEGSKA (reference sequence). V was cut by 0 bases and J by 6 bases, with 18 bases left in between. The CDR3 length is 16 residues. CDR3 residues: CSARDSGPRGGNEQFF. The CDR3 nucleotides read TGCAGTGCTAGAGATTCCGGCCCCCGAGGTGGCAATGAGCAGTTCTTC.

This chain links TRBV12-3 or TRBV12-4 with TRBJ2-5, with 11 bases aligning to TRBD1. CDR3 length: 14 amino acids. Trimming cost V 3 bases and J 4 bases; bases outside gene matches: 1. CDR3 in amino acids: CASSLGTGGETQYF. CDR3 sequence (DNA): TGTGCCAGCAGTTTGGGGACAGGGGGAGAGACCCAGTACTTC.

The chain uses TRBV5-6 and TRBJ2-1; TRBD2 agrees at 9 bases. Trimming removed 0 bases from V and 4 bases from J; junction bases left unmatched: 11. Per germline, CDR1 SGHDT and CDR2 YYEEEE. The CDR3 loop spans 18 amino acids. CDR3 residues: CASSLEVWREGRYNEQFF. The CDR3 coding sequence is TGTGCCAGCAGCTTGGAGGTATGGCGGGAGGGCCGTTACAATGAGCAGTTCTTC.

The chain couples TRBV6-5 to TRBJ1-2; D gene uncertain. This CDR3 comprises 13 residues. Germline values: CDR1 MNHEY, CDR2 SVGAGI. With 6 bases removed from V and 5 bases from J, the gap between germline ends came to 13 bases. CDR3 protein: CASSETAMYGYTF. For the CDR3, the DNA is TGTGCCAGCAGCGAGACTGCCATGTATGGCTACACCTTC.

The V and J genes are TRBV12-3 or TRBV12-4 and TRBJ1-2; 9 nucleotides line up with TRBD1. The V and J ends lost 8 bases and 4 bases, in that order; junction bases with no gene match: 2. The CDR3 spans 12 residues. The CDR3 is CASGTGTYGYTF. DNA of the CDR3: TGTGCCAGCGGGACAGGGACCTATGGCTACACCTTC.

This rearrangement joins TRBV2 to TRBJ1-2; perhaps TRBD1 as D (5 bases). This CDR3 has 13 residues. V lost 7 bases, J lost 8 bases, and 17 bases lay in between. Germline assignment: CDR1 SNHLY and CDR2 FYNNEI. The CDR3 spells CASTLLEGNGYTF. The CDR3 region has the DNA TGTGCCAGCACTCTGCTAGAGGGGAACGGCTACACCTTC. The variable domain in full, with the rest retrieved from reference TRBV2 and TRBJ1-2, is EPEVTQTPSHQVTQMGQEVILRCVPISNHLYFYWYRQILGQKVEFLVSFYNNEISEKSEIFDDQFSVERPDGSNFTLKIRSTKLEDSAMYFCASTLLEGNGYTFGSGTRLTVV.

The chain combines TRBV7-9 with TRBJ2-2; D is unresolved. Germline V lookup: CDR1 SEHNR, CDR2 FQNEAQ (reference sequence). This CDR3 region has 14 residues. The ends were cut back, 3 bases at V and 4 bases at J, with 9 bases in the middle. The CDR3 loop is CASSFVGFTGELFF. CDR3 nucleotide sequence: TGTGCCAGCAGCTTCGTCGGGTTCACCGGGGAGCTGTTTTTT.

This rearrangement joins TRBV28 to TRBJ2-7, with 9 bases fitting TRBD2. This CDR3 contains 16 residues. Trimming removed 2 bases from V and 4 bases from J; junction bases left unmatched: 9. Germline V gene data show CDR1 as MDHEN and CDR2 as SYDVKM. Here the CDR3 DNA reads TGTGCCAGCAGTTTACCCCTGGGACTAGCTTCATACGAGCAGTACTTC. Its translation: CASSLPLGLASYEQYF.

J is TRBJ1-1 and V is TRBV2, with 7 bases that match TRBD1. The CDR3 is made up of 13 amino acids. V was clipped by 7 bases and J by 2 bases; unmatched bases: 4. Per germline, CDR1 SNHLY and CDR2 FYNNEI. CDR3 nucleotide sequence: TGTGCCAGCAATCGACAGGGCAACACTGAAGCTTTCTTT. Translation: CASNRQGNTEAFF.

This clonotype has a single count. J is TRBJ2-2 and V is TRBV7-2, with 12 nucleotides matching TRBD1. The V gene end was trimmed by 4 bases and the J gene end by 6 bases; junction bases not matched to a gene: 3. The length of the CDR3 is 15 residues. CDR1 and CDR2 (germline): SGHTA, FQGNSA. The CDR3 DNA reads TGTGCCAGCAGCTGGGGACAGGGGGCTTCCGGGGAGCTGTTTTTT. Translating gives CASSWGQGASGELFF.

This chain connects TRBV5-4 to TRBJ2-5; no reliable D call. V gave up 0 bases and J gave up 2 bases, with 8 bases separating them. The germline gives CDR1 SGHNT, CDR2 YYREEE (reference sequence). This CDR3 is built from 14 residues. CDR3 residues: CASSLAGIQETQYF. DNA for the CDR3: TGTGCCAGCAGCTTGGCGGGCATACAAGAGACCCAGTACTTC.

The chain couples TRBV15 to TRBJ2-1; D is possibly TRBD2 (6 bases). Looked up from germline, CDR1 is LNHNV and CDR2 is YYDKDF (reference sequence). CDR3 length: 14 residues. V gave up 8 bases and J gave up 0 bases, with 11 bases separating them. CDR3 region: CATGAGPSYNEQFF. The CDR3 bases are TGTGCCACCGGCGCGGGACCCTCCTACAATGAGCAGTTCTTC.

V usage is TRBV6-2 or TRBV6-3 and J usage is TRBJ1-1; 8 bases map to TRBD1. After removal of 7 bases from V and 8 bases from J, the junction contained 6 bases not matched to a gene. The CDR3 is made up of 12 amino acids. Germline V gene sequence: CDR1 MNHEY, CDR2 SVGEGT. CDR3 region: CASKDRGSEAFF. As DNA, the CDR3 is TGTGCCAGCAAAGACAGGGGATCCGAAGCTTTCTTT.

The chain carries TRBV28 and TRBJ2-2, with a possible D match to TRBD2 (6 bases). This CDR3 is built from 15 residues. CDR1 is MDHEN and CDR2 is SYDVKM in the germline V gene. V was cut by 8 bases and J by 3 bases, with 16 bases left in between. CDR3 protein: CASCVGRTDTGELFF. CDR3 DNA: TGTGCCAGCTGTGTAGGGAGGACGGACACCGGGGAGCTGTTTTTT.

DNA of the CDR3: TGTGCCAGCAGCTCCTTGGGGAGGGCCAACAATGAGCAGTTCTTC. Amino acid sequence: CASSSLGRANNEQFF. The chain recombines TRBV7-9 with TRBJ2-1; 7 positions match TRBD2. The germline CDR1 and CDR2 sequences are SEHNR and FQNEAQ (reference sequence). This CDR3 is 15 amino acids long. Losses at the gene ends were 4 bases for V and 5 bases for J; bases not matched to a gene: 8.